A selection of T cell receptor beta chains follows, all from one sample in a study of blood T cell repertoires in COVID-19. Here immunoSEQ multiplex PCR was the method, and the copy in TCRdb shows in-frame clones only, minus some. This sample has 99,000 or so clones, with over 70% found just once. The specimen sequenced was peripheral blood. These TCRs come from a middle-aged man with acute or convalescent COVID-19. Both conserved end residues are part of each CDR3. The D gene is left open where the match is weak. Clone size is shown for a subset of rows, as once, few, many or a class of expanded clone.

d_call: .
v_call: TRBV7-8
j_call: TRBJ2-1
clone_size: .
cdr3_nt: TGTGCCAGCAGCTTAGAGAGTGGGAGCTCCTACAATGAGCAGTTCTTC
cdr3_aa: CASSLESGSSYNEQFF

d_call: TRBD1
v_call: TRBV28
j_call: TRBJ2-2
clone_size: .
cdr3_nt: TGTGCCAGCACACCACAACAGGGGGCAAACACCGGGGAGCTGTTTTTT
cdr3_aa: CASTPQQGANTGELFF

d_call: TRBD2
v_call: TRBV5-1
j_call: TRBJ2-1
clone_size: .
cdr3_nt: TGCGCCAGCAGCCCTTCCTCGCGCGGGAGGGCCTACAATGAGCAGTTCTTC
cdr3_aa: CASSPSSRGRAYNEQFF

d_call: TRBD2
v_call: TRBV5-4
j_call: TRBJ2-1
clone_size: .
cdr3_nt: TGTGCCAGCAGCTACCTAGCGGGAGGGAACAATGAGCAGTTCTTC
cdr3_aa: CASSYLAGGNNEQFF

d_call: TRBD1
v_call: TRBV2
j_call: TRBJ2-1
clone_size: few
cdr3_nt: TGTGCCAGCAGTGAAGTGGGATCTGGGGACAGGGGGGGCTACAATGAGCAGTTCTTC
cdr3_aa: CASSEVGSGDRGGYNEQFF

d_call: .
v_call: TRBV4-2
j_call: TRBJ2-7
clone_size: .
cdr3_nt: TGTGCCAGCAGCCAAGAGACTAGTTCTTCCTACGAGCAGTACTTC
cdr3_aa: CASSQETSSSYEQYF

d_call: TRBD2
v_call: TRBV19
j_call: TRBJ2-1
clone_size: .
cdr3_nt: TGTGCCAGTAACAACTTAGGACTAGCGGGACCCAATGAGCAGTTCTTC
cdr3_aa: CASNNLGLAGPNEQFF

d_call: .
v_call: TRBV15
j_call: TRBJ2-7
clone_size: .
cdr3_nt: TGTGCCACCAGCAGAGAACACAGGGGGGGATCCGAGCAGTACTTC
cdr3_aa: CATSREHRGGSEQYF

d_call: .
v_call: TRBV9
j_call: TRBJ2-5
clone_size: .
cdr3_nt: TGTGCCAGCAGCGTAGAGGGGGAGACCCAGTACTTC
cdr3_aa: CASSVEGETQYF

d_call: TRBD1
v_call: TRBV2
j_call: TRBJ2-1
clone_size: .
cdr3_nt: TGTGCCAGCAGCGGGACAGGGGCCTACAATGAGCAGTTCTTC
cdr3_aa: CASSGTGAYNEQFF

d_call: TRBD1
v_call: TRBV9
j_call: TRBJ2-5
clone_size: .
cdr3_nt: TGTGCCAGCAGCTTGGCGACAGGGGGCTATGAGACCCAGTACTTC
cdr3_aa: CASSLATGGYETQYF

d_call: .
v_call: TRBV12-3/TRBV12-4
j_call: TRBJ2-7
clone_size: .
cdr3_nt: TGTGCCAGCAGGCGAGTAGCGGAGTACGAGCAGTACTTC
cdr3_aa: CASRRVAEYEQYF

d_call: TRBD2
v_call: TRBV24-1
j_call: TRBJ2-1
clone_size: .
cdr3_nt: TGTGCCACCAGTGGCTGGCGGGGGAACTACAATGAGCAGTTCTTC
cdr3_aa: CATSGWRGNYNEQFF

d_call: .
v_call: TRBV7-9
j_call: TRBJ1-3
clone_size: .
cdr3_nt: TGTGCCAGCAGCCGGACACAGGGAGGAAACACCATATATTTT
cdr3_aa: CASSRTQGGNTIYF

d_call: .
v_call: TRBV2
j_call: TRBJ2-1
clone_size: .
cdr3_nt: TGTGCCAGCAGTGAGCGGGTGAGCTCCTACAATGAGCAGTTCTTC
cdr3_aa: CASSERVSSYNEQFF

d_call: TRBD1
v_call: TRBV3-1/TRBV3-2
j_call: TRBJ1-2
clone_size: .
cdr3_nt: TGTGCCAGCAGCCCCAGACAGGGGCATGGCTACACCTTC
cdr3_aa: CASSPRQGHGYTF

d_call: .
v_call: TRBV19
j_call: TRBJ1-2
clone_size: .
cdr3_nt: TGTGCCAGTAGTACGGACGGCTCCTCGGGGGGCTACACCTTC
cdr3_aa: CASSTDGSSGGYTF

d_call: TRBD1
v_call: TRBV28
j_call: TRBJ1-2
clone_size: .
cdr3_nt: TGTGCCAGCAGTTCCGCAAGGCCAGGGGGCTATGGCTACACCTTC
cdr3_aa: CASSSARPGGYGYTF

d_call: TRBD1
v_call: TRBV24-1
j_call: TRBJ2-1
clone_size: .
cdr3_nt: TGTGCCACCAGTGGGAAACAGGGGATAGGTGAGCAGTTCTTC
cdr3_aa: CATSGKQGIGEQFF

d_call: .
v_call: TRBV27
j_call: TRBJ1-2
clone_size: .
cdr3_nt: TGTGCCAGCAGTCCGAGTGGGGGCGTAGAGCTGGGGGTCTATGGCTACACCTTC
cdr3_aa: CASSPSGGVELGVYGYTF

d_call: TRBD2
v_call: TRBV5-1
j_call: TRBJ2-7
clone_size: .
cdr3_nt: TGCGCCAGCAGCTTGGGTGGACTAGCGGGAGTTTTACGCGAGCAGTACTTC
cdr3_aa: CASSLGGLAGVLREQYF

d_call: TRBD1
v_call: TRBV5-1
j_call: TRBJ2-5
clone_size: .
cdr3_nt: TGCGCCAGCAGCTTGGACCAGGGGGCTAAAGAGACCCAGTACTTC
cdr3_aa: CASSLDQGAKETQYF

d_call: .
v_call: TRBV12-3/TRBV12-4
j_call: TRBJ1-5
clone_size: .
cdr3_nt: TGTGCCAGCAGTATCCGGGACAATGCCCAGCATTTT
cdr3_aa: CASSIRDNAQHF

d_call: TRBD1
v_call: TRBV28
j_call: TRBJ1-2
clone_size: .
cdr3_nt: TGTGCCAGCAGTAGGGACAGGGGATGGGGTGGCTACACCTTC
cdr3_aa: CASSRDRGWGGYTF

d_call: TRBD1
v_call: TRBV9
j_call: TRBJ1-3
clone_size: .
cdr3_nt: TGTGCCAGCAGCGTAGCCGGGACAGGGAGGTCTGGAAACACCATATATTTT
cdr3_aa: CASSVAGTGRSGNTIYF